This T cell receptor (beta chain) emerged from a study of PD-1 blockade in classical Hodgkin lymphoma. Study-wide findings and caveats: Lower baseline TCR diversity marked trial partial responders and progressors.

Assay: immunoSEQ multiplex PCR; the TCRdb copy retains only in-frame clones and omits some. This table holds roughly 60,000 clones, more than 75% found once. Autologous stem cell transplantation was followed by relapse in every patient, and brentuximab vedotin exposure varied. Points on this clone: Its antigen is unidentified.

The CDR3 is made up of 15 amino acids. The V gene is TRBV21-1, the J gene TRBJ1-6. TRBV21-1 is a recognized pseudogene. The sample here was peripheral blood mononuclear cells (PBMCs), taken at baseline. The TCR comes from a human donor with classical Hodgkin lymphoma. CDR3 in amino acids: CASSKGGDIRRPLHF. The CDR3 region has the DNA TGTGCCAGCAGCAAAGGGGGGGACATTCGTCGTCCCCTCCACTTT.